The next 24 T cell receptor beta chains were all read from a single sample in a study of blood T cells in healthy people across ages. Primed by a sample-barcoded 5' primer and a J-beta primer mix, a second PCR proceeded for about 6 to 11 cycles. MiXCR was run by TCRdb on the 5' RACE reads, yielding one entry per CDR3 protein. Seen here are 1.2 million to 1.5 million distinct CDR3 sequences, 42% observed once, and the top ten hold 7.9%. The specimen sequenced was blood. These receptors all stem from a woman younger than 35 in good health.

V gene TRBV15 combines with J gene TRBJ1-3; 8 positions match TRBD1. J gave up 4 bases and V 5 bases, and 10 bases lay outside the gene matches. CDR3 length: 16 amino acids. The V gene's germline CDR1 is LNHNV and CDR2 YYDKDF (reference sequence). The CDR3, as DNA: TGTGCCACCAGCCGAAAGACAGGGACAGGCGGAAACACCATATATTTT. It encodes CATSRKTGTGGNTIYF.

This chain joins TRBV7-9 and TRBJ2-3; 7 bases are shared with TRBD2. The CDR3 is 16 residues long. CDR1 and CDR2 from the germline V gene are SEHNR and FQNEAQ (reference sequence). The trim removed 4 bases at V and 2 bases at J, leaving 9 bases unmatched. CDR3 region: CASSSPSGKITDTQYF. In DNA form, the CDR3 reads TGTGCCAGCAGCTCCCCAAGCGGGAAGATCACAGATACGCAGTATTTT.

CDR3 in amino acids: CASSGAGTTQETQYF. Here the CDR3 DNA reads TGCGCCAGCAGCGGGGCCGGGACTACTCAAGAGACCCAGTACTTC. The rearrangement links TRBV5-1 to TRBJ2-5; TRBD2 matches at 7 bases. The CDR3 loop spans 15 amino acids. Germline values: CDR1 SGHRS, CDR2 YFSETQ. Unmatched junction bases numbered 8, after V lost 4 bases and J lost 2 bases.

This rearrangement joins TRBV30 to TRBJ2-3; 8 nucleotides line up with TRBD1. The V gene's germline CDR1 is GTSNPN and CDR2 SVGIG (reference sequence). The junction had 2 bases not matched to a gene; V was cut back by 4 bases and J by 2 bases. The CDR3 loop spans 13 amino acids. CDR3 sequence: CAWNRGDTDTQYF. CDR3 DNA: TGTGCCTGGAACAGGGGGGACACAGATACGCAGTATTTT.

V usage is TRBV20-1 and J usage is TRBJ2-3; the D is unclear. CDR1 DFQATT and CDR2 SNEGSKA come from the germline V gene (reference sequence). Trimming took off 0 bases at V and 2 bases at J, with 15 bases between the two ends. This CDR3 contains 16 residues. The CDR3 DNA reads TGCAGTGCTAGAGATGCGGCAAGGGCCGACACAGATACGCAGTATTTT. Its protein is CSARDAARADTDTQYF.

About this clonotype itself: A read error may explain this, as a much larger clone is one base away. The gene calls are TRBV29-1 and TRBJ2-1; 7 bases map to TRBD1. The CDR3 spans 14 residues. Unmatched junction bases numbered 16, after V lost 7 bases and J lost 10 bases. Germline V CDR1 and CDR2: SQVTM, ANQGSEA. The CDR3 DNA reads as TGCAGCGCATCCGACAGGGTGAGCTCCTACGAGCAGTTCTTC. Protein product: CSASDRVSSYEQFF.

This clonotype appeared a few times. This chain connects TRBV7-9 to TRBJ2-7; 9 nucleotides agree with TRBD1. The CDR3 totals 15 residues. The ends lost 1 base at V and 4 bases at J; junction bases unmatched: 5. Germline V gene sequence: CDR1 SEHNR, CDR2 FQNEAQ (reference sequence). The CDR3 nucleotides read TGTGCCAGCAGCTTAGTCGGACAGGGGATATACGAGCAGTACTTC. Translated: CASSLVGQGIYEQYF.

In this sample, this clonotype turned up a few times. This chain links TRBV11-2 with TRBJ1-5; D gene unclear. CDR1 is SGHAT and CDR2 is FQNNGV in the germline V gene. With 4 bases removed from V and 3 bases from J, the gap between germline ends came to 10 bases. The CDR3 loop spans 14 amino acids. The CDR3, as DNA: TGTGCCAGCAGCTCGGACCGGTTCAATCAGCCCCAGCATTTT. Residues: CASSSDRFNQPQHF.

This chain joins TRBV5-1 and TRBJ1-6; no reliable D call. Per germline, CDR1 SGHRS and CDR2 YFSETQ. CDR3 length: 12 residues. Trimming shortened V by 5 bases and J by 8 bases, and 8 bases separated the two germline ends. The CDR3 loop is CASRLRDSPLHF. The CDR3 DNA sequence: TGCGCCAGCAGGTTGAGGGATTCACCCCTCCACTTT.

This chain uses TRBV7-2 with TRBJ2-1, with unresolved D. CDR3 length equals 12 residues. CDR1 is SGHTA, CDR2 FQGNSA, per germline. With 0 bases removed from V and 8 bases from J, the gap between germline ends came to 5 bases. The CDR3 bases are TGTGCCAGCAGCTTAGCCTCCTATGAGCAGTTCTTC. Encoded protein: CASSLASYEQFF.

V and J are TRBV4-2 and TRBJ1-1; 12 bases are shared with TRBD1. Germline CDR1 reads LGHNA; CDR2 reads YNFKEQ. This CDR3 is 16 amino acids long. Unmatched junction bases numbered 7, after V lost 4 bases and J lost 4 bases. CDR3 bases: TGTGCCAGCAGCCCCGGGACAGGGGGCGCTTCCACTGAAGCTTTCTTT. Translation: CASSPGTGGASTEAFF.

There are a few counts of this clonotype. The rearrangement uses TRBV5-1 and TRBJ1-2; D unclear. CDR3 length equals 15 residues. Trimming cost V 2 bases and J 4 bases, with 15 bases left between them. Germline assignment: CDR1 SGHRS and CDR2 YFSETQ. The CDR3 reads CASSFSREAIYGYTF. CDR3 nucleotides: TGCGCCAGCAGCTTTTCGCGGGAAGCGATCTATGGCTACACCTTC.

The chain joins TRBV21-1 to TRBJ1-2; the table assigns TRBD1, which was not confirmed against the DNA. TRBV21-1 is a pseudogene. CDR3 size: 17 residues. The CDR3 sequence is CASSKYSVPCPSYGYTF. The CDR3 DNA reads TGTGCCAGCAGCAAATATTCAGTCCCCTGCCCAAGTTACGGCTACACCTTC.

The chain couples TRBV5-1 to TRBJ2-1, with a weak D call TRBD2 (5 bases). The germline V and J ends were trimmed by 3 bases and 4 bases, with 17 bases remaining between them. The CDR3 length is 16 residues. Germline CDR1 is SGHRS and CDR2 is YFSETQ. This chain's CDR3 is CASSSSRGNKYNEQFF. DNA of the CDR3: TGCGCCAGCAGCTCCTCCCGAGGGAACAAATACAATGAGCAGTTCTTC. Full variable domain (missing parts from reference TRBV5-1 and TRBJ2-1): KAGVTQTPRYLIKTRGQQVTLSCSPISGHRSVSWYQQTPGQGLQFLFEYFSETQRNKGNFPGRFSGRQFSNSRSEMNVSTLELGDSALYLCASSSSRGNKYNEQFFGPGTRLTVL.

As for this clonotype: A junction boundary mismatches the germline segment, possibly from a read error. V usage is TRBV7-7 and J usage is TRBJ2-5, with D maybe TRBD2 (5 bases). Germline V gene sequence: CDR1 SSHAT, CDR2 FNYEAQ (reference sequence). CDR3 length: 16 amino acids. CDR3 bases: TGTGCTAGCAGCCCCAGGAGGTCCCTCGTACAAGAGACCCAGTACTTC. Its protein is CASSPRRSLVQETQYF.

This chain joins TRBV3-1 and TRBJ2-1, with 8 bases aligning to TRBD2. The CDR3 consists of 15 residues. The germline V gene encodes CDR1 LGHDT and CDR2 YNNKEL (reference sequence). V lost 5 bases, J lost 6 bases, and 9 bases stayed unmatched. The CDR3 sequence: CASSDPGLVLNEQFF. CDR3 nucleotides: TGTGCCAGCAGCGATCCGGGACTAGTCCTCAATGAGCAGTTCTTC.

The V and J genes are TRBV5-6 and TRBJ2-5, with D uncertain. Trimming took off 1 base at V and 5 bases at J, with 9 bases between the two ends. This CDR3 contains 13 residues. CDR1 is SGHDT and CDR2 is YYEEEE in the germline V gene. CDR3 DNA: TGTGCCAGCAGCTTGAGAATCGCGGAGACCCAGTACTTC. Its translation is CASSLRIAETQYF.

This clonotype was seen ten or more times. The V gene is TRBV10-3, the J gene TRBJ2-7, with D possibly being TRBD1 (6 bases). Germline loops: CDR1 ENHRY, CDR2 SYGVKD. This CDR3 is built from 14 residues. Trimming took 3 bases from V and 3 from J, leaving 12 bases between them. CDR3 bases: TGTGCCATCAGTGATCAGGGGCAGAGCTACGAGCAGTACTTC. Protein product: CAISDQGQSYEQYF.

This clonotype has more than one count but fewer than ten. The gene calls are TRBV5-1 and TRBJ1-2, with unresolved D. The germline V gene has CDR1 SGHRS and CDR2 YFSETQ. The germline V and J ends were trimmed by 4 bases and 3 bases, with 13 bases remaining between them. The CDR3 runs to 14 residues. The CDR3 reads CASSPQTDYYGYTF. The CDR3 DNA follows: TGCGCCAGCAGCCCCCAGACGGATTACTATGGCTACACCTTC.

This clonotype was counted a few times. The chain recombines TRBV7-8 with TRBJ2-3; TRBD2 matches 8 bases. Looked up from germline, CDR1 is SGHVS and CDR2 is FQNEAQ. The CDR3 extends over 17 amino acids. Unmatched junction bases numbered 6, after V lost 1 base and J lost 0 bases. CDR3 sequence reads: CASSLGPGLASTDTQYF. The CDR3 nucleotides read TGTGCCAGCAGCTTAGGCCCCGGACTAGCTAGCACAGATACGCAGTATTTT.

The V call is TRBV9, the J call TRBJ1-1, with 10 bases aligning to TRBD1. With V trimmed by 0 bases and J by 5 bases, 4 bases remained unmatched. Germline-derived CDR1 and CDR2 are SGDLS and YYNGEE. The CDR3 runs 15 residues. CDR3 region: CASSVVGTGETEAFF. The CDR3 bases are TGTGCCAGCAGCGTAGTCGGGACAGGGGAGACTGAAGCTTTCTTT.

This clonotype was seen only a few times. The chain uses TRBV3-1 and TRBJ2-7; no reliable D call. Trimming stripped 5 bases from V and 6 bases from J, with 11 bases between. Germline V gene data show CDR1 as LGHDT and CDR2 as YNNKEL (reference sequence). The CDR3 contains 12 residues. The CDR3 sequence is CASSSLLREQYF. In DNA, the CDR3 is TGTGCCAGCAGCTCTCTCCTGCGCGAGCAGTACTTC.

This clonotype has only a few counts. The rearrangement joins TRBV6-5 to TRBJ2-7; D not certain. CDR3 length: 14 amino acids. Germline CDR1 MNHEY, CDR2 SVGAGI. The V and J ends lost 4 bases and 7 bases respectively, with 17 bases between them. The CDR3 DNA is TGTGCCAGCAGTTCCGGGCCGAAACCGCGGGAGCAGTACTTC. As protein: CASSSGPKPREQYF.

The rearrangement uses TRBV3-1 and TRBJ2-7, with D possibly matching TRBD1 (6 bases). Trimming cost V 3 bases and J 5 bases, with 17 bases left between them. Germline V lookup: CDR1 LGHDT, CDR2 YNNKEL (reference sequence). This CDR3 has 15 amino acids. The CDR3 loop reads CASSQAGTPIDEQYF. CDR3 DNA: TGTGCCAGCAGCCAGGCCGGGACACCCATCGACGAGCAGTACTTC.